This T cell receptor (beta chain) comes out of a study of T cell repertoires in cytomegalovirus infection. Study summary: CMV infection together with matching HLA type was indicated by public TCR beta signatures.

Details on this clonotype: No antigen is known for it.

TCRdb reprocessed the reads via MiXCR and lists one record per CDR3 protein. In the table there are about 85,000 distinct CDR3 sequences, around half of which are singletons. V dropped 2 bases and J dropped 5 bases, with 11 bases sitting between them. The CDR3 covers 13 residues. The germline CDR1 and CDR2 sequences are SGHRS and YFSETQ. Study-wide results and caveats: In two of eight donors, the top clonotype was HLA-C-restricted CMV-specific. Cumulative public TCR beta family frequency identified carriers of CMV plus the relevant HLA.

V gene TRBV5-1 combines with J gene TRBJ2-7, with D possibly called TRBD1 or TRBD2 (5 bases each). This TCR was sampled from a human donor in good health (CMV status not recorded). Some clones in this sample may be carry-over from other donors' samples. The sequencing here drew on CD8+ T cells from cultured PBMCs, taken from culture after CMV antigen stimulation. In DNA form, the CDR3 reads TGCGCCAGCAGCTTTGTGCAGGGAGACGAGCAGTACTTC. This gives the protein CASSFVQGDEQYF.